This T cell receptor beta chain emerged from a study of shared clonotypes between healthy human individuals (dated by TCRdb to about 2020). General notes on the study: The cohort included a few men and two women between 18 and 49 years of age. Leukapheresis yielded between about 0.94 and 8.9 billion PBMCs per donor. For each donor, three plates each were used for CD4 naive and CD4 memory, two plates were used for CD8 naive, and one plate was used for CD8 memory. To increase sequencing depth and limit assay-specific biases, different laboratories used diverse techniques to prepare libraries and sequence TCR repertoires. Blood TCR repertoires of five healthy adults were deeply sequenced to estimate repertoire size and the extent of clonotype sharing between individuals. Broad study findings and their caveats: When a few donors were compared, the shared fraction of clonotypes was about 5% for naive CD4, around 3.5% for naive CD8, 2.3% for memory CD4, and around 0.4% for memory CD8. Sampling was limited to blood, and TCR repertoires in tissue likely differ from TCR repertoires in blood. Based on pairwise subsampling, the degree of clonotype sharing among donors was expected to be affected by sequencing depth. Incomplete sequencing was indicated by rarefaction of sorted-subset datasets, despite the large sequencing depth. The small number of donors limited the genetic and exposure-history diversity represented. Larger estimated clonotype richness was generally found for naive subsets than for memory subsets. Higher generation probabilities were observed for clonotypes shared by all four sorted-subset donors than for non-shared clonotypes.

The donors were healthy, HIV-negative adults who had no recently reported acute infections or vaccinations. Every donor was a Caucasian adult residing in Nashville, Tennessee, USA. CD4+ T cells were enriched through magnetic negative selection, after which naive cells were positively selected on CD45RA and the remaining negative fraction served as the memory subset. Blood was collected by leukapheresis, and PBMCs were isolated by Ficoll-Histopaque density gradient centrifugation and then cryopreserved in liquid nitrogen vapor phase. Analytical flow cytometry was used to check the purity and quantity of each magnetically sorted T cell population. From each sorted fraction, genomic DNA was isolated and quantified by UV absorbance on a Nanodrop 2000c. Of note for this clone: The antigen it binds to is not known. One base away there is no much larger clone; base qualities are not given.

Including cysteine and phenylalanine, the CDR3 has 16 amino acids. Only CDR3 DNA remains: 48 bases, in frame from the first base. From V the trimming removes 4 bases and from J it removes 3 bases, while the gene matches leave 13 bases of the junction unaccounted for. CDR1 and CDR2 were assigned from the germline V gene as SGHRS and YFSETQ. Using the deep immunoSEQ assay, multiplex PCR amplified TCR CDR3 regions from genomic DNA. For each cell subset, the extracted genomic DNA was distributed evenly across all wells of several immunoSEQ 96-well plates, and each plate served as one replicate. For sorted subsets, each replicate PCR was loaded with about 0.2 ug genomic DNA, equivalent to some 31,000 T cell genomes. Purified libraries were measured with a Qubit 3.0 fluorometer, size-checked on a Bioanalyzer 2100, and measured again with the KAPA Library Quantification kit. Each immunoSEQ 96-well plate was sequenced on its own single-read 150-cycle Illumina NextSeq 550 flow cell. In the authors' own workflow: Because the immunoSEQ output included only junctional sequences and no quality scores, the filtering could not be the same as the filtering used for full-length reads. Sequences were annotated with PyIR, a Python wrapper for IgBLAST v1.9, and V/J genes and CDR3 were assigned using IMGT germline references. Reads with weak V/J assignments (E-value above 1e-6), missing CDR3, stop codons, out-of-frame junctions, or ambiguous translated residues were removed. A V3J clonotype was defined by an identical inferred V gene, J gene, and CDR3 amino acid sequence. Percentage overlap between repertoires was computed as shared unique clonotypes divided by the size of the smaller repertoire. RTK rarefaction, the Chao1 estimator, and Recon v2.1 estimates of unobserved clonotypes were used to assess repertoire richness. Generation probabilities were computed with OLGA for all TCRbeta clonotypes obtained by the gDNA method from several donors. TCRdb carries this immuneACCESS record with in-frame sequences only. Its versions omit some clonotypes, under half of them owing to an unresolved V gene in the studies checked, with the rest unexplained. That table supplies the V and J calls and clone size; D and trimming were determined from the DNA. The sample table lists about 1,500,000 clones, roughly 95% of them with a count of one. The ten largest clones take up 1% to 1.5% of the sample.

The chain employs TRBV5-1 and TRBJ2-7, with 7 central nucleotides matching TRBD2. This sequence originates from a young man in good health. Sequencing was done on a sample of naive CD4+ T cells sorted from blood. The cell subset or site label here, explained by the study, means: CD45RA+ positively selected. The sequence in DNA is TGCGCCAGCAGCCCAAATGGCGGGAGCAACCGCTACGAGCAGTACTTC. Its product reads: CASSPNGGSNRYEQYF.